The sequence of this TCR beta chain was determined in a study of T cell responses to AZD1222 COVID-19 vaccine. The study's findings and limits: Vaccine-related CD4 TCRs covered spike, predominating at 160-218 and 743-854.

Measured with immunoSEQ multiplex PCR; TCRdb has only the in-frame clones, and not every one. The table lists 100,000 to 150,000 clones, around 86% of them singletons. As regards this clone: Its cognate antigen is unknown.

The length of the CDR3 is 15 residues. Germline CDR1 and CDR2: MGHRA and YSYEKL. V was shortened by 1 base and J by 7 bases, with 14 bases between the two germline ends. This specimen consisted of peripheral blood, obtained on day 0 of AZD1222 vaccination. The receptor comes from an adult in good health. The chain couples TRBV4-1 to TRBJ1-3, with D maybe TRBD1 (5 bases). The CDR3 loop is CASSQVERGWNTIYF. CDR3 DNA sequence: TGCGCCAGCAGCCAAGTGGAGCGGGGGTGGAACACCATATATTTT.